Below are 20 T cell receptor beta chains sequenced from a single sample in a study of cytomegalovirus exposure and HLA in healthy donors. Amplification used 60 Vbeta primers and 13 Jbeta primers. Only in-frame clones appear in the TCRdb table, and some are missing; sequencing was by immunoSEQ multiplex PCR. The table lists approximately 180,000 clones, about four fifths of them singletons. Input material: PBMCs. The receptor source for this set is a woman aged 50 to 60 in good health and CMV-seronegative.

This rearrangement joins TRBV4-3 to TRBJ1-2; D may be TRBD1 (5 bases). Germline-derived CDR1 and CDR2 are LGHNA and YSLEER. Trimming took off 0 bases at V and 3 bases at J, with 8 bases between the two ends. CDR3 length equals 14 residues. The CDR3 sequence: CASSQDQGYYGYTF. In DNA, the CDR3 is TGCGCCAGCAGCCAAGATCAGGGTTACTATGGCTACACCTTC.

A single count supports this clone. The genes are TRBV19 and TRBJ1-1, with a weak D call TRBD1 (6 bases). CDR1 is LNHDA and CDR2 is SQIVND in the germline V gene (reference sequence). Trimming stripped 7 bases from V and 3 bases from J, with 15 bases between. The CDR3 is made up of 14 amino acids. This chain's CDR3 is CASTGAPEDTEAFF. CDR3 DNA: TGTGCCAGTACAGGGGCCCCTGAGGACACTGAAGCTTTCTTT.

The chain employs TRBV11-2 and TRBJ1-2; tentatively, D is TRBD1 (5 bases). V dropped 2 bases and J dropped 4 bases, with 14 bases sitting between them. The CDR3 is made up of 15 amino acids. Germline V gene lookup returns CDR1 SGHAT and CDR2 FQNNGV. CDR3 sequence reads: CASSLSQGSLYGYTF. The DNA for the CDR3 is TGTGCCAGCAGCTTATCCCAGGGATCTCTCTATGGCTACACCTTC.

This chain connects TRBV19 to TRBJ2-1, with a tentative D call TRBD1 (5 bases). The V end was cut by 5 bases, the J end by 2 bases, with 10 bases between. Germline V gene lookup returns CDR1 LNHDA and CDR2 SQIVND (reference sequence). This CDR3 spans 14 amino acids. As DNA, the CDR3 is TGTGCCAGTAGTCTCAGGGAAACCTACAATGAGCAGTTCTTC. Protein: CASSLRETYNEQFF.

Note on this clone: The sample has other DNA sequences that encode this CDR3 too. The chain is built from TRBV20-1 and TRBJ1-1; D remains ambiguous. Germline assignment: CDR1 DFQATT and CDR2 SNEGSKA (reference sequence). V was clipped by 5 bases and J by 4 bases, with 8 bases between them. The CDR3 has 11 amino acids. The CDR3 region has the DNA TGCAGTGCTCGGGGTGGCACTGAAGCTTTCTTT. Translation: CSARGGTEAFF.

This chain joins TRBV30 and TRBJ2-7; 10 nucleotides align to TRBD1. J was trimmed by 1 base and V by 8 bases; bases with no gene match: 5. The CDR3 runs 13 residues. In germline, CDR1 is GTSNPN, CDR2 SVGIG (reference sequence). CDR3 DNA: TGTGCCGCCGGGACAGGGGATTCCTACGAGCAGTACTTC. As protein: CAAGTGDSYEQYF.

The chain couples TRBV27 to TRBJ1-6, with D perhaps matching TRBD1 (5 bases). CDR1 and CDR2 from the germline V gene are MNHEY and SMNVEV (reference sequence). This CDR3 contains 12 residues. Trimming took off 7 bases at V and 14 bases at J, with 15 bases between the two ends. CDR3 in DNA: TGTGCCAGCAAGGAGGGGAGCGCGGCCCTCCACTTT. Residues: CASKEGSAALHF.

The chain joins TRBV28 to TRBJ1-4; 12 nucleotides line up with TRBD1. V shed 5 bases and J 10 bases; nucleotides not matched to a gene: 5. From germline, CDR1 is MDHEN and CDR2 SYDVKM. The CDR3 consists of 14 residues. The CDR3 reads CASSPEGQGAKLFF. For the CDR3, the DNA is TGTGCCAGCAGTCCCGAGGGACAGGGGGCAAAACTGTTTTTT.

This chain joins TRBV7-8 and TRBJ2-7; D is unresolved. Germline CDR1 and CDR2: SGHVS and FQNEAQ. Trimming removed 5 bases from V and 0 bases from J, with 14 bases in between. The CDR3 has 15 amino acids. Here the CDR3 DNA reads TGTGCCAGCAGCCTAGGCCTCTATAGCTCCTACGAGCAGTACTTC. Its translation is CASSLGLYSSYEQYF.

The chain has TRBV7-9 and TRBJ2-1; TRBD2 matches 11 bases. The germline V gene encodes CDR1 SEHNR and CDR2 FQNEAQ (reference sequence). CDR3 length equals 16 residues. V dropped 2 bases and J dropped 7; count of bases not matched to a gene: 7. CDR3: CASSLRASGGKNEQFF. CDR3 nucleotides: TGTGCCAGCAGCTTAAGGGCTAGCGGGGGGAAAAATGAGCAGTTCTTC. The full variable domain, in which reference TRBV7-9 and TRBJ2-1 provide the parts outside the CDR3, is DTGVSQNPRHKITKRGQNVTFRCDPISEHNRLYWYRQTLGQGPEFLTYFQNEAQLEKSRLLSDRFSAERPKGSFSTLEIQRTEQGDSAMYLCASSLRASGGKNEQFFGPGTRLTVL.

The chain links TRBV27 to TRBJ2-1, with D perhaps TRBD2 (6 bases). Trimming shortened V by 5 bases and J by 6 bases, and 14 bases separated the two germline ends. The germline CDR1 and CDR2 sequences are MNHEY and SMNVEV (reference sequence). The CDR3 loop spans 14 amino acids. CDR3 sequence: CASSLGSSGNEQFF. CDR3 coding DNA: TGTGCCAGCAGTCTGGGTAGTAGCGGCAATGAGCAGTTCTTC.

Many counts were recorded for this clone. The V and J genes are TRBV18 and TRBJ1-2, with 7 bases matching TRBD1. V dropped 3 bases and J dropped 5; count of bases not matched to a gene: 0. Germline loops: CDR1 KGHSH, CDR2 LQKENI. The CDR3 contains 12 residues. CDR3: CASSPGQYGYTF. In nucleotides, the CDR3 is TGTGCCAGCTCACCGGGACAGTATGGCTACACCTTC.

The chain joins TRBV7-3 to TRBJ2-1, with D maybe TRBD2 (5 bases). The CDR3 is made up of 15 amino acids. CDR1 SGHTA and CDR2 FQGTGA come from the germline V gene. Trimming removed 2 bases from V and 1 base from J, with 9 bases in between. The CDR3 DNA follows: TGTGCCAGCAGCTTAGCGGGCGCATCCTACAATGAGCAGTTCTTC. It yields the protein CASSLAGASYNEQFF.

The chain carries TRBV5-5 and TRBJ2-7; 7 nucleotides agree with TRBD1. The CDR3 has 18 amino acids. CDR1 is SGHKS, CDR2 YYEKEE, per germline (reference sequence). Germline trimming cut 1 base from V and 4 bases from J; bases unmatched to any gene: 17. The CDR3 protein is CASSLHVPSTGQGYEQYF. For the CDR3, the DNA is TGTGCCAGCAGCTTGCACGTTCCCTCGACAGGGCAAGGGTACGAGCAGTACTTC.

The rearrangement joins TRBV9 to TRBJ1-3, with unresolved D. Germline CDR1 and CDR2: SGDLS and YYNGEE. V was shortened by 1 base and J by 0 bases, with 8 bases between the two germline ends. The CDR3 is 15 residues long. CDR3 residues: CASSVYAYSGNTIYF. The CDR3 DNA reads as TGTGCCAGCAGCGTATACGCCTACTCTGGAAACACCATATATTTT.

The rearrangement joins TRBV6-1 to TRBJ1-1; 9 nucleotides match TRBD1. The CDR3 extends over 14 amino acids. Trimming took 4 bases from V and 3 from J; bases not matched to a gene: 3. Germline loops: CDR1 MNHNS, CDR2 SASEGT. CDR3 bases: TGTGCCAGCAGTGGTGGGACAGGGCACACTGAAGCTTTCTTT. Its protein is CASSGGTGHTEAFF.

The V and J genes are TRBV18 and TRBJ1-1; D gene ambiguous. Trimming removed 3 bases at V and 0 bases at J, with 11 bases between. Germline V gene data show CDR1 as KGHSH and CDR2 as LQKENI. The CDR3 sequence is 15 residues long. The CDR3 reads CASSPLFEVNTEAFF. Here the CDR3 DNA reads TGTGCCAGCTCACCTTTATTTGAGGTGAACACTGAAGCTTTCTTT.

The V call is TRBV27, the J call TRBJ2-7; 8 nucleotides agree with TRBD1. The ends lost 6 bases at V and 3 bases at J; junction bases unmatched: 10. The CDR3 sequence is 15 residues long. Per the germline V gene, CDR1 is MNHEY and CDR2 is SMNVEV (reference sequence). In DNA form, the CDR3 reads TGTGCCAGCAGCCCCGGGACAGGACTATACTACGAGCAGTACTTC. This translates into CASSPGTGLYYEQYF.

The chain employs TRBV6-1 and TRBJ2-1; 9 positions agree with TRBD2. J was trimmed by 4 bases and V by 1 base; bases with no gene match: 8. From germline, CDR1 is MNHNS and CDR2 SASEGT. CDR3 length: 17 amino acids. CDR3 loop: CASSEEVSGSFYNEQFF. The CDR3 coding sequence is TGTGCCAGCAGTGAAGAAGTTAGCGGGAGCTTTTACAATGAGCAGTTCTTC.

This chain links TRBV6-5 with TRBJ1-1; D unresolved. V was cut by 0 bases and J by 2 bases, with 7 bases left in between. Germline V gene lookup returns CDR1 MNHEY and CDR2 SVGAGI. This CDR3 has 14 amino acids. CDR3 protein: CASSYSRDNTEAFF. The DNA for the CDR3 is TGTGCCAGCAGTTACTCGAGGGATAACACTGAAGCTTTCTTT.